The present TCR beta chain was sequenced within a study of cytomegalovirus exposure and HLA in healthy donors. Background on the study: Most donors, 80% to 90% of several hundred genotyped, fell in the Caucasian-associated ancestry cluster.

On this clone itself: Its antigen is undetermined.

Whole-study findings and limits: In a later analysis, a missense DCLRE1C variant was linked to TCR beta V- and J-gene trimming.

The CDR3 runs to 15 residues. J was trimmed by 5 bases and V by 2 bases; bases with no gene match: 1. The germline V gene encodes CDR1 ENHRY and CDR2 SYGVKD. With 60 Vbeta and 13 Jbeta primers, the PCR was carried out. The assay was immunoSEQ multiplex PCR, and TCRdb's table has in-frame clones only and misses some. The table includes about 130,000 clones, approximately 60% detected once. The TCR originated in a human donor in good health. Sample: PBMCs. The gene calls are TRBV10-3 and TRBJ2-1; 12 bases agree with TRBD2. As DNA, the CDR3 is TGTGCCATCAGTGAGGGACTAGCGGGAAACAATGAGCAGTTCTTC. It translates to CAISEGLAGNNEQFF.